One T cell receptor beta chain is described in this entry. Its antigen remains unidentified. There are no base qualities to consult, and no much larger clone falls within one base. The CDR3 spans 13 residues, from the cysteine through the phenylalanine. The entry retains the CDR3 DNA only, 39 bases that are in frame from base 1. Based on the germline V gene (reference sequence), the CDR1 and CDR2 sequences are SGHNT and YYREEE. Between the V and J ends, shortened by 0 bases and 7 bases respectively, the junction contains 8 bases. This record belongs to a study of brain T cells in children with intractable seizures (dated by TCRdb to 2020 to 2023). About the study as a whole: Resected brain tissue from 53 pediatric epilepsy surgery cases was first screened for immune gene transcripts using a NanoString immunology panel. About 65% of the 12 selected surgery cases also had pre-surgery blood sequenced, which left four cases with brain tissue only. General findings and caveats noted by the study authors: Because sequencing depth differed between pre- and post-surgery blood, the absence of clones from the pre-surgery sample may reflect undersampling. Viral specificity was inferred solely from CDR3 sequence similarity, and the HCMV serostatus of the patients was not known.

TCR beta chain sequences were generated from genomic DNA using the immunoSEQ assay. The paper's data handling went like this. CDR3 sequences that did not begin with the conserved framework cysteine at position 104 were removed by hand. Clonality was calculated as one minus the normalized Shannon's Diversity Index, with values ranging from 0 (maximal diversity) to 1 (oligoclonal). Chi-squared comparison-of-proportions tests were used to check whether the frequency of the same CDR3 differed between samples, for example brain versus blood. Public clonotypes were found by searching immuneACCESS, and the VDJdb browser was used to assess similarity to known antiviral clonotypes. Drawn from immuneACCESS, this table holds only the in-frame rearrangements with V and J called that TCRdb kept. Clones are partly lost; checked studies trace under half to an unresolved V gene and leave the rest unexplained. V and J calls plus clone size are reproduced from that table; the DNA served to infer D and trimming. The sample data list fewer than 80,000 clones, and approximately 94% of these were observed just once. The leading ten clones occupy roughly 0.4% of the sample.

The intended sense of this specimen's time point label: resected brain tissue, or blood drawn just prior to surgery. The surgery cases showing the highest brain T cell transcript signatures were chosen for TCR beta chain sequencing of brain tissue and, when available, of blood. Prior to surgery, the patients had been treated with at least one anti-epileptic drug. The TCR-sequenced patients were children whose drug-resistant epilepsy was caused by tuberous sclerosis complex, focal cortical dysplasia, Rasmussen encephalitis or hemimegalencephaly. Blood samples were drawn just before the epilepsy surgery. The Monarch genomic DNA purification kit was used to extract bulk genomic DNA from unsorted brain tissue and from whole blood.

This sequence uses TRBV5-4 and TRBJ2-4; no confident D gene assignment can be made. The starting material was peripheral blood, obtained at surgery. This TCR derives from a boy under three years old with focal cortical dysplasia and intractable seizures. The nucleotides read TGTGCCAGCAGCTTGGACACAAACAACATTCAGTACTTC. Translated, this is CASSLDTNNIQYF.